This T cell receptor beta chain stems from a study of blood T cell repertoires in COVID-19. This table comes from immunoSEQ multiplex PCR, and its TCRdb copy is limited to in-frame clones, with some not included. The sample holds roughly 450,000 clones, less than 95% seen once. Those who participated ranged in age from roughly 18 to 89 years and resided in around 22 US areas. Looked up from germline, CDR1 is SGHTA and CDR2 is FQGTGA. V was pared by 4 bases and J by 0 bases, with 5 bases of the junction left unmatched. The CDR3 runs to 16 residues. Sequencing was done on a sample of PBMCs or T cells enriched from blood (not recorded which). This sequence originates from a man between 18 and 29 years old who had recovered from COVID-19. The chain couples TRBV7-3 to TRBJ2-1, with 8 nucleotides matching TRBD2. In nucleotides, the CDR3 is TGTGCCAGCAGCTCTACTAGCGGTAGCTCCTACAATGAGCAGTTCTTC. It specifies CASSSTSGSSYNEQFF. Using reference TRBV7-3 and TRBJ2-1 for the parts outside the CDR3, the full variable domain is GAGVSQTPSNKVTEKGKYVELRCDPISGHTALYWYRQSLGQGPEFLIYFQGTGAADDSGLPNDRFFAVRPEGSVSTLKIQRTERGDSAVYLCASSSTSGSSYNEQFFGPGTRLTVL.